The 2 T cell receptor beta chains below all came from one sample that was sequenced in a study of identical twins. TCRdb re-derived calls from the 5' RACE reads in MiXCR, one entry per CDR3 protein. The sample gives roughly 1.6 million distinct CDR3 sequences, roughly a third of which show up once; under 0.35% is in the top ten. The sequenced sample consisted of cord blood. The origin of the receptors is a newborn girl in good health.

This rearrangement joins TRBV20-1 to TRBJ2-3, with 8 bases identical to TRBD2. This CDR3 has 14 amino acids. V lost 5 bases and J lost 4; bases outside the gene matches: 8. Per the germline V gene, CDR1 is DFQATT and CDR2 is SNEGSKA (reference sequence). CDR3 protein: CSAQNLAGADTQYF. CDR3 DNA sequence: TGCAGTGCTCAGAACCTAGCGGGCGCAGATACGCAGTATTTT.

Of note for this clonotype: One junction end does not reproduce the germline sequence, and a read error may be involved. The genes are TRBV6-5 and TRBJ2-7, with 9 bases that match TRBD1. From germline, CDR1 is MNHEY and CDR2 SVGAGI. The CDR3 totals 17 residues. The CDR3 DNA is TGTGCCAGCAGTTACTCCGGCGGGACAGGGAGCTCCTACGGGCAGTACTTC. Amino acids: CASSYSGGTGSSYGQYF.